This TCR beta chain was observed in a study of somatic mutations in cytotoxic T cells in rheumatoid arthritis. Overall study results and limits: CD8+ clonality increased with age in rheumatoid arthritis patients but not in healthy controls. The authors did not adjust the slight TRBV07 underrepresentation in rheumatoid arthritis patients for multiple comparisons.

With 5 bases removed from V and 4 bases from J, the gap between germline ends came to 14 bases. Germline V gene lookup returns CDR1 SGHVS and CDR2 FNYEAQ. The length of the CDR3 is 14 residues. This clone is a singleton in its sample. Its antigen remains unidentified. The protocol was immunoSEQ multiplex PCR, while the TCRdb copy is restricted to in-frame clones and leaves out a portion. The table lists 15,000 to 20,000 clones, around 80% of them singletons. Sequences were obtained from CD8+ T cells sorted from blood. The TCR originated in an adult with rheumatoid arthritis. This sequence joins TRBV7-6 and TRBJ2-5, with D possibly matching TRBD1 (7 bases). In nucleotides, the CDR3 is TGTGCCAGCAGCCTCGGAGGGGGCGGAGAGACCCAGTACTTC. It encodes CASSLGGGGETQYF.